This is a list of T cell receptor beta chains from one sample in a study of T cell changes during pregnancy in multiple sclerosis. Libraries were prepared by immunoSEQ multiplex PCR; TCRdb keeps only in-frame clonotypes and omits some of them. This table has 58,000 or so clones, over 90% appearing once. The sample in question was CD4+ T cells from peripheral blood mononuclear cells, obtained in the third trimester of pregnancy. These receptor sequences come from a female donor with multiple sclerosis, enrolled in a pregnancy study. Each CDR3 is given with its conserved first and last residue. The order of the fields is J gene, clone size, CDR3 length, D gene, V gene, CDR3 DNA, CDR3 protein. The D gene is left open where the match is weak. The listing skips clone size in some rows; elsewhere it reads once, few, many or a size class.

>TRBJ2-7|-|14|TRBD2|TRBV5-1
TGCGCCAGCAGCCCTGGACTAGCGGGGAGCGAGCAGTACTTC
CASSPGLAGSEQYF
>TRBJ1-2|once|13|-|TRBV6-5
TGTGCCAGCACGGCTGCGGGGGCTGGAGGCTACACCTTC
CASTAAGAGGYTF
>TRBJ1-1|-|14|-|TRBV18
TGTGCCAGCTCACCTATTTACATGAACACTGAAGCTTTCTTT
CASSPIYMNTEAFF
>TRBJ1-1|-|15|TRBD1|TRBV11-3
TGTGCCAGCAGCTTGGGGGACAGGGGGGACACTGAAGCTTTCTTT
CASSLGDRGDTEAFF
>TRBJ2-7|-|16|-|TRBV6-6
TGTGCCAGCAGTTACCACCAGGGTGGGGGGTTATACGAGCAGTACTTC
CASSYHQGGGLYEQYF
>TRBJ2-1|-|15|TRBD1|TRBV5-4
TGTGCCAGCAGCTCCCACAGGGGATTGCGGGATGAGCAGTTCTTC
CASSSHRGLRDEQFF
>TRBJ1-1|-|14|-|TRBV7-8
TGTGCCAGCAGCTTACACAGGGATTGGGCTGAAGCTTTCTTT
CASSLHRDWAEAFF
>TRBJ1-3|-|15|-|TRBV27
TGTGCCAGCAGTTTAACAGGGATCTCTGGAAACACCATATATTTT
CASSLTGISGNTIYF
>TRBJ2-1|-|16|-|TRBV5-1
TGCGCCAGCAGCTTGCTAGCCCAGAGCTCCTACAATGAGCAGTTCTTC
CASSLLAQSSYNEQFF
>TRBJ1-1|-|13|-|TRBV7-9
TGTGCCAGCAGCCAGTCACAGAACACTGAAGCTTTCTTT
CASSQSQNTEAFF
>TRBJ2-1|-|15|TRBD2|TRBV5-1
TGCGCCAGCAGCTTGGACGGGGGGGTTTTGAGTGAGCAGTTCTTC
CASSLDGGVLSEQFF
>TRBJ1-5|once|14|-|TRBV6-1
TGTGCCAGCAGTGACTCTTTGAGCTCTCAGCCCCAGCATTTT
CASSDSLSSQPQHF
>TRBJ2-7|-|15|TRBD1|TRBV27
TGTGCCAGCAGTTTATCGACAGGGGTCCTCTACGAGCAGTACTTC
CASSLSTGVLYEQYF
>TRBJ1-5|-|15|-|TRBV23-1
TGCGCCAGCACCCAAGAGATCCGAGTCAATCAGCCCCAGCATTTT
CASTQEIRVNQPQHF
>TRBJ2-5|-|12|-|TRBV29-1
TGCAGCGTTGGTCAGGGGCAAGAGACCCAGTACTTC
CSVGQGQETQYF
>TRBJ1-4|-|14|TRBD1|TRBV2
TGTGCCAGCAGGGATAGGACAGGGAATGAAAAACTGTTTTTT
CASRDRTGNEKLFF
>TRBJ2-2|-|14|-|TRBV7-2
TGTGCCAGCACACCGGGGGGCCTAGCTCGGGAGCTGTTTTTT
CASTPGGLARELFF
>TRBJ1-5|-|14|-|TRBV2
TGTGCCAGCAGTGCGCTCTATAGCAATCAGCCCCAGCATTTT
CASSALYSNQPQHF
>TRBJ2-1|-|12|-|TRBV7-9
TGTGCCAGTCGGACAAGCTACAATGAGCAGTTCTTC
CASRTSYNEQFF
>TRBJ2-6|-|16|-|TRBV21-1
TGTGCCAGCAGCAGAGACAGGTCTGCGGGGGCCAACGTCCTGACTTTC
CASSRDRSAGANVLTF
>TRBJ2-1|-|19|TRBD2|TRBV5-4
TGTGCCAGCAGCTTGGAACTAGCGGGGGGGCCGATAATGTCCAATGAGCAGTTCTTC
CASSLELAGGPIMSNEQFF
>TRBJ2-7|-|16|TRBD2|TRBV6-6
TGTGCTATTAGTCGCGGGGGACCCGAAAATTCCTACGAGCAGTACTTC
CAISRGGPENSYEQYF
>TRBJ2-7|-|16|TRBD2|TRBV6-5
TGTGCCAGCAGTTACCCAAGGCAAGCGGGGCACTACGAGCAGTACTTC
CASSYPRQAGHYEQYF
>TRBJ2-1|-|13|-|TRBV12-5
TGTGCTAGTGGTTTGGAGGTTAGGACTGTACAGTTCTTC
CASGLEVRTVQFF
>TRBJ2-3|-|16|-|TRBV19
TGTGCCAGTCGGCGACGGGGGGCAAGATTCACAGATACGCAGTATTTT
CASRRRGARFTDTQYF
>TRBJ2-5|-|10|-|TRBV20-1
TGCAGTGCTCGTAAAGAGACCCAGTACTTC
CSARKETQYF
>TRBJ2-6|-|16|-|TRBV7-9
TGTGCCAGCACCACTACCCGGGAGTTTGGGGCCAACGTCCTGACTTTC
CASTTTREFGANVLTF
>TRBJ1-2|-|12|-|TRBV6-1
TGTGCCAGCAGTATGAGGAACTATGGCTACACCTTC
CASSMRNYGYTF
>TRBJ2-1|-|16|TRBD1|TRBV7-8
TGTGCCAGCAGCTTACCGGACAGGGGCTGGAACAATGAGCAGTTCTTC
CASSLPDRGWNNEQFF
>TRBJ1-2|-|15|-|TRBV6-1
TGTGCCAGCGCGATAGCGGGCGGACAAGGCTATGGCTACACCTTC
CASAIAGGQGYGYTF
>TRBJ1-6|-|18|-|TRBV15
TGTGCCACCAGCAGTTTTGTTAGCCGGACAGCGGTAAATTCACCCCTCCACTTT
CATSSFVSRTAVNSPLHF
>TRBJ2-7|-|15|-|TRBV7-6
TGTGCCAGCAGCTCCCCCTGGGACACGCTAAACGAGCAGTACTTC
CASSSPWDTLNEQYF
>TRBJ1-1|-|16|-|TRBV7-9
TGTGCCAGCAGCTTTGCCCGACAGCCTGGGAACACTGAAGCTTTCTTT
CASSFARQPGNTEAFF
>TRBJ2-1|-|14|TRBD2|TRBV11-3
TGTGCCAGCAGCCGAGGACTAGCCAACAATGAGCAGTTCTTC
CASSRGLANNEQFF
>TRBJ1-6|-|18|-|TRBV7-8
TGTGCCAGCAGCCCCGATGGGAGGTCTATCGTGCATAATTCACCCCTCCACTTT
CASSPDGRSIVHNSPLHF
>TRBJ1-2|-|14|TRBD1|TRBV6-5
TGTGCCAGCTTGCCCGGGGCAGGGGGCCTTGGCTACACCTTC
CASLPGAGGLGYTF
>TRBJ1-2|-|14|-|TRBV6-5
TGTGCCAGCACCTCAGGGTTGCCCCTCTATGGCTACACCTTC
CASTSGLPLYGYTF
>TRBJ2-2|once|16|-|TRBV7-8
TGTGCCAGCAGCAGCAGGGGATTCCCGAACACCGGGGAGCTGTTTTTT
CASSSRGFPNTGELFF
>TRBJ1-6|-|16|-|TRBV19
TGTGCCAGTAGTGATCTGGACAGTTCCGGAAATTCACCCCTCCACTTT
CASSDLDSSGNSPLHF
>TRBJ1-2|once|14|-|TRBV25-1
TGTGCCAGCACCGAAGGGAGGGGATTGGGCGGCTACACCTTC
CASTEGRGLGGYTF
>TRBJ2-7|once|14|TRBD1|TRBV2
TGTGCCAGCTGGGGGGGGACAGGGGGAGACGAGCAGTACTTC
CASWGGTGGDEQYF
>TRBJ2-5|-|15|TRBD1|TRBV7-9
TGTGCCAGCAGCGATCCACAGGGGGCTACGAAGACCCAGTACTTC
CASSDPQGATKTQYF
>TRBJ1-6|-|15|-|TRBV6-4
TGTGCCAGCAGTGACTCTGGGAGGAGGAATTCACCCCTCCACTTT
CASSDSGRRNSPLHF
>TRBJ1-5|-|15|-|TRBV19
TGTGCCAGTAGTATAGACGGACAGAGGAATCAGCCCCAGCATTTT
CASSIDGQRNQPQHF
>TRBJ2-7|-|15|TRBD1|TRBV6-1
TGTGCCAGCAGGGACCCCGGGACAGGGATTCTCGAGCAGTACTTC
CASRDPGTGILEQYF
>TRBJ2-4|-|15|-|TRBV28
TGTGCCAGCAGTTCCCGCCGGGGGTCCAAAAACATTCAGTACTTC
CASSSRRGSKNIQYF
>TRBJ2-1|once|15|-|TRBV9
TGTGCCAGCAGCGTAGGGTTGAGCTCCTACAATGAGCAGTTCTTC
CASSVGLSSYNEQFF